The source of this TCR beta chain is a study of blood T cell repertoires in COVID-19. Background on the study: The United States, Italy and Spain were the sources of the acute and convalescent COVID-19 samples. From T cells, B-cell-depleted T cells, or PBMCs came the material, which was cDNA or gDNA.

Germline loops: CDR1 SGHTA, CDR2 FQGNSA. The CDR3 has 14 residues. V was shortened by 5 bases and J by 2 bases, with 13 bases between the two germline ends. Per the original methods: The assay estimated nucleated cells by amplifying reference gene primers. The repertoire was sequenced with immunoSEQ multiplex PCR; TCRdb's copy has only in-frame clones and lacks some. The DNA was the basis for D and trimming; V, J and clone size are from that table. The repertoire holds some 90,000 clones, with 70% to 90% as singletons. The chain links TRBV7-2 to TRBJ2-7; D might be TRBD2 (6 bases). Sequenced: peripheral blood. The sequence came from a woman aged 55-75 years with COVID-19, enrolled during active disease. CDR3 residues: CASSAAWGAYEQYF. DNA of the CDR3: TGTGCCAGCAGCGCCGCCTGGGGGGCCTACGAGCAGTACTTC. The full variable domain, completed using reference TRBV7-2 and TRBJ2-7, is GAGVSQSPSNKVTEKGKDVELRCDPISGHTALYWYRQSLGQGLEFLIYFQGNSAPDKSGLPSDRFSAERTGGSVSTLTIQRTQQEDSAVYLCASSAAWGAYEQYFGPGTRLTVT.